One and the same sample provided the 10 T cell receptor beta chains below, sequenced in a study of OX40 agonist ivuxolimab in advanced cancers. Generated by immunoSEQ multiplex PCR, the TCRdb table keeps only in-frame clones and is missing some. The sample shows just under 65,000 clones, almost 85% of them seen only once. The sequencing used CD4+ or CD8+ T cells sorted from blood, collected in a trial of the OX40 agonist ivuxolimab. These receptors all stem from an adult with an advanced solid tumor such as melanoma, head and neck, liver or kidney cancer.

This chain's CDR3 is CASRTTSGSPYEQYF. The CDR3 DNA sequence: TGTGCCAGCAGGACAACTAGCGGGAGTCCGTACGAGCAGTACTTC. The chain uses TRBV7-2 and TRBJ2-7; 11 bases are shared with TRBD2. Losses at the gene ends were 6 bases for V and 4 bases for J; bases not matched to a gene: 8. The CDR3 consists of 15 residues. Germline assignment: CDR1 SGHTA and CDR2 FQGNSA.

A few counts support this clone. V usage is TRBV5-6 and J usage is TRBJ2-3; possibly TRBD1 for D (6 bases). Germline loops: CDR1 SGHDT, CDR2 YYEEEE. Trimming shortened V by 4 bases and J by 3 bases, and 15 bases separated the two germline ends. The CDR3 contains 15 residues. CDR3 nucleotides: TGTGCCAGCAGCCTGGACCCCAGGGGTACAGATACGCAGTATTTT. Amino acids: CASSLDPRGTDTQYF.

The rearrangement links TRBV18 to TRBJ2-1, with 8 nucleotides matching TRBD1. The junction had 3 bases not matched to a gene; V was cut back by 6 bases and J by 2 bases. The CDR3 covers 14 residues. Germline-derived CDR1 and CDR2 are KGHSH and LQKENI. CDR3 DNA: TGTGCCAGCTCGGCGGGACAGGCCTACAATGAGCAGTTCTTC. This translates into CASSAGQAYNEQFF.

This CDR3 is CSVEQGAGQYF. For the CDR3, the DNA is TGCAGCGTTGAACAGGGGGCAGGTCAGTACTTC. The rearrangement uses TRBV29-1 and TRBJ2-7; 8 bases fit TRBD1. Per the germline V gene, CDR1 is SQVTM and CDR2 is ANQGSEA. The J segment lost 10 bases and the V segment lost 2 bases, leaving 4 bases of the junction unmatched. The CDR3 spans 11 residues.

CDR3 bases: TGTGCCAGCCGGGGAGGGGGGGGCACAGATACGCAGTATTTT. This translates into CASRGGGGTDTQYF. V gene TRBV6-5 combines with J gene TRBJ2-3; weak D call: TRBD2 (7 bases). Germline V gene data show CDR1 as MNHEY and CDR2 as SVGAGI. V was cut by 8 bases and J by 1 base, with 13 bases left in between. The CDR3 is made up of 14 amino acids.

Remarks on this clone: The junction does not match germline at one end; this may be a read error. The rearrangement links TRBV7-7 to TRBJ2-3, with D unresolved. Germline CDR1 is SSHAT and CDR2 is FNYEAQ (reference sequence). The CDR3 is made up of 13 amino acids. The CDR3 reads CASSFRYSDTQYF. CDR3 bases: TGTGCTAGCAGCTTCCGATACTCAGATACGCAGTATTTT.

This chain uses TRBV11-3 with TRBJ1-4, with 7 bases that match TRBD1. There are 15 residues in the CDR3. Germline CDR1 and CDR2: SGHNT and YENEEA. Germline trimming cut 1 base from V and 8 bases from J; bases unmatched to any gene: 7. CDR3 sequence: CASSLGGGAGEKLFF. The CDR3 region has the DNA TGTGCCAGCAGCTTAGGAGGGGGCGCGGGGGAAAAACTGTTTTTT.

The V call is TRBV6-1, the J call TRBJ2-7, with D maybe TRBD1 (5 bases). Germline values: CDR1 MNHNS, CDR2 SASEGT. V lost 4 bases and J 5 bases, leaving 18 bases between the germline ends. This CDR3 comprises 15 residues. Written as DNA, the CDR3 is TGTGCCAGCAGTGCTCAGACAGCCACTGCACACGAGCAGTACTTC. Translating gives CASSAQTATAHEQYF.

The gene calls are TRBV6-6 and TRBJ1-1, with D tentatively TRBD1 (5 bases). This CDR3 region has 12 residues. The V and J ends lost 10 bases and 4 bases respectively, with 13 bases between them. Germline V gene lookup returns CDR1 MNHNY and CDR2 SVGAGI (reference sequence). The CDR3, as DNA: TGTGCCACCCATCAGGGAGCCACTGAAGCTTTCTTT. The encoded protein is CATHQGATEAFF.

CDR3 sequence reads: CASSRRGSADTQYF. In DNA form, the CDR3 reads TGTGCCAGCAGCCGACGGGGGAGCGCAGATACGCAGTATTTT. The V gene is TRBV5-4, the J gene TRBJ2-3; possible D gene TRBD2, 6 bases. The CDR3 covers 14 residues. V lost 4 bases and J 4 bases, leaving 13 bases between the germline ends. Germline V gives CDR1 SGHNT, CDR2 YYREEE (reference sequence).